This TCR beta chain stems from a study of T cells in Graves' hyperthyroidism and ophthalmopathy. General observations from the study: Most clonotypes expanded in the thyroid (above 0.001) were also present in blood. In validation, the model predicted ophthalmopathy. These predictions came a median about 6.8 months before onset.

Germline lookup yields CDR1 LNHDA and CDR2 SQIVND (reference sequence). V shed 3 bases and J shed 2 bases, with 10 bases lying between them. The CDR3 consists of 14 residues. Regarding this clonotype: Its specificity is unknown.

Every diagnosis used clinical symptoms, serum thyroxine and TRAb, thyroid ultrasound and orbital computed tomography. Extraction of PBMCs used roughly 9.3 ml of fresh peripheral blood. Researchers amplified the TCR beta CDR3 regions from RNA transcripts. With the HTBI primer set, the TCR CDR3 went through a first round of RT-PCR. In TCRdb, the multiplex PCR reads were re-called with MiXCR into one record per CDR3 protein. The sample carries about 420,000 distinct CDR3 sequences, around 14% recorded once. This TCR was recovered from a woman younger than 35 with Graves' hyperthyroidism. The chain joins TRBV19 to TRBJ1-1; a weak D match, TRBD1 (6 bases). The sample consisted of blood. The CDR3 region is CASSIGTSNTEAFF. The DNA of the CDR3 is TGTGCCAGTAGTATCGGGACATCCAACACTGAAGCTTTCTTT.